The 21 T cell receptor beta chains below come from one sample, sequenced in a study of cytomegalovirus exposure and HLA in healthy donors. Method: immunoSEQ multiplex PCR; TCRdb's copy keeps in-frame clones and lacks some. Seen here are under 250,000 clones, about 90% observed once, and the top ten hold around 13%. Specimen: PBMCs. The receptors were sampled from a man between 18 and 35 years old in good health and CMV-seropositive.

J is TRBJ2-1 and V is TRBV25-1; 10 nucleotides match TRBD2. Germline CDR1 and CDR2: MGHDK and SYGVNS. The CDR3 is 15 amino acids. Losses at the gene ends were 6 bases for V and 5 bases for J; bases not matched to a gene: 7. The CDR3 sequence is CASRPTSGNNNEQFF. CDR3 sequence (DNA): TGTGCCAGCAGACCCACTAGCGGGAACAACAATGAGCAGTTCTTC.

The rearrangement uses TRBV28 and TRBJ1-2; possibly TRBD1 for D (5 bases). Trimming left V 5 bases short and J 0 bases short, with 13 bases between. The CDR3 is 15 residues long. Germline CDR1 and CDR2: MDHEN and SYDVKM. The CDR3 reads CASSLPGRPNYGYTF. The CDR3 DNA sequence: TGTGCCAGCAGTCTCCCGGGACGGCCTAACTATGGCTACACCTTC.

A remark on this clone: Other DNA sequences within the sample encode an identical CDR3. V gene TRBV4-1 combines with J gene TRBJ2-1; D might be TRBD1 or TRBD2, each matching 5 bases. The germline V and J ends were trimmed by 2 bases and 3 bases, with 11 bases remaining between them. The CDR3 has 15 residues. CDR1 is MGHRA and CDR2 is YSYEKL in the germline V gene. For the CDR3, the DNA is TGCGCCAGCAGCCAACCGGGACGGGGCTACAATGAGCAGTTCTTC. Translation: CASSQPGRGYNEQFF.

CDR3 bases: TGTGCCAGCAGCTTAGAACTAGCGGGGCCCCACACAGATACGCAGTATTTT. It encodes CASSLELAGPHTDTQYF. This rearrangement joins TRBV7-2 to TRBJ2-3; TRBD2 matches 10 bases. Germline CDR1 SGHTA, CDR2 FQGNSA. V dropped 1 base and J dropped 2; count of bases not matched to a gene: 6. CDR3 length: 17 amino acids.

This chain connects TRBV15 to TRBJ2-1; either TRBD1 or TRBD2 may fit D (5 bases each). Germline-derived CDR1 and CDR2 are LNHNV and YYDKDF (reference sequence). The CDR3 is made up of 13 amino acids. Between the trimmed V and J ends, which lost 5 bases and 3 bases, there was a span of 8 bases. CDR3 coding DNA: TGTGCCACCAGCGGGGGAGTCTACAATGAGCAGTTCTTC. This encodes CATSGGVYNEQFF.

This clone was recorded once. The rearrangement uses TRBV5-1 and TRBJ2-7, with D tentatively TRBD1 or TRBD2 (5 bases each). The CDR3 length is 16 residues. V was pared by 0 bases and J by 5 bases, with 18 bases between. Looked up from germline, CDR1 is SGHRS and CDR2 is YFSETQ. As DNA, the CDR3 is TGCGCCAGCAGCTTGGTTAGCGACAGTCCGGCCAACGAGCAGTACTTC. Its protein is CASSLVSDSPANEQYF.

The chain is built from TRBV30 and TRBJ1-1; 7 bases match TRBD1. The V gene's germline CDR1 is GTSNPN and CDR2 SVGIG (reference sequence). CDR3 length equals 12 residues. V shed 5 bases, J shed 10 bases, and the junction held 10 bases outside the gene matches. Here the CDR3 DNA reads TGTGCCTGGCGTACTCGGACAGGTAGAGCTTTCTTT. Residues: CAWRTRTGRAFF.

This clone was picked up one time. V is TRBV29-1 and J is TRBJ1-1; D remains unclear. CDR1 SQVTM and CDR2 ANQGSEA come from the germline V gene. The CDR3 totals 12 residues. V was cut by 4 bases and J by 1 base, with 7 bases left in between. The DNA for the CDR3 is TGCAGCGTTGCCGAGGCGAACACTGAAGCTTTCTTT. Translation gives CSVAEANTEAFF.

This clone was detected only once. This chain links TRBV27 with TRBJ2-3; 13 nucleotides align to TRBD2. This CDR3 spans 16 amino acids. Per germline, CDR1 MNHEY and CDR2 SMNVEV (reference sequence). V dropped 7 bases and J dropped 4; count of bases not matched to a gene: 8. CDR3 sequence reads: CASTPLAGGFPDTQYF. The CDR3 DNA reads as TGTGCCAGCACTCCACTAGCGGGAGGGTTCCCAGATACGCAGTATTTT.

The gene calls are TRBV6-1 and TRBJ2-7; the match to TRBD1 covers 7 bases. In germline, CDR1 is MNHNS, CDR2 SASEGT. The V segment lost 5 bases and the J segment 2 bases; nucleotides outside the gene matches: 9. The CDR3 spans 15 residues. CDR3 DNA sequence: TGTGCCAGCAGTTTGTTCGGGACAGCACCCTACGAGCAGTACTTC. Translated, it gives CASSLFGTAPYEQYF.

The chain has TRBV29-1 and TRBJ1-4; TRBD1 matches at 9 bases. The CDR3 contains 14 residues. CDR1 SQVTM and CDR2 ANQGSEA come from the germline V gene. Germline trimming cut 6 bases from V and 0 bases from J; bases unmatched to any gene: 2. Here the CDR3 DNA reads TGCAGCGTGACAGGGGGTGCAACTAATGAAAAACTGTTTTTT. Protein sequence: CSVTGGATNEKLFF.

The gene calls are TRBV6-5 and TRBJ2-1; perhaps TRBD1 as D (5 bases). V was pared by 2 bases and J by 3 bases, with 8 bases between. There are 14 residues in the CDR3. CDR1 and CDR2 from the germline V gene are MNHEY and SVGAGI. The CDR3: CASSYLDNYNEQFF. CDR3 sequence (DNA): TGTGCCAGCAGTTACCTGGACAACTACAATGAGCAGTTCTTC.

The CDR3: CASSTDRITEAFF. CDR3 nucleotide sequence: TGTGCCAGCAGCACGGACAGGATAACTGAAGCTTTCTTT. This chain uses TRBV5-4 with TRBJ1-1, with 7 bases aligning to TRBD1. CDR1 and CDR2 (germline): SGHNT, YYREEE (reference sequence). This CDR3 contains 13 residues. The J segment lost 5 bases and the V segment lost 4 bases, leaving 5 bases of the junction unmatched. Based on the CDR3 plus reference TRBV5-4 and TRBJ1-1, the full variable domain is ETGVTQSPTHLIKTRGQQVTLRCSSQSGHNTVSWYQQALGQGPQFIFQYYREEENGRGNFPPRFSGLQFPNYSSELNVNALELDDSALYLCASSTDRITEAFFGQGTRLTVV.

The sample holds many counts of this clone. The V gene is TRBV15, the J gene TRBJ2-2; 10 bases are a match to TRBD2. With 0 bases clipped from V and 4 bases from J, the junction kept 14 bases outside the gene matches. This CDR3 has 20 residues. Germline CDR1 reads LNHNV; CDR2 reads YYDKDF (reference sequence). The CDR3 DNA is TGTGCCACCAGCAGAGATCTTCCCGTCTTAGCGGGAGGTCGCACCGGGGAGCTGTTTTTT. This gives the protein CATSRDLPVLAGGRTGELFF.

The chain has TRBV27 and TRBJ1-2; D is ambiguous. This CDR3 spans 15 amino acids. Germline V CDR1 and CDR2: MNHEY, SMNVEV (reference sequence). Trimming cost V 0 bases and J 0 bases, with 8 bases left between them. Here the CDR3 DNA reads TGTGCCAGCAGTTTATCGTACAAGTCTAACTATGGCTACACCTTC. Translation gives CASSLSYKSNYGYTF.

This chain uses TRBV4-1 with TRBJ1-4, with no clear D. V dropped 1 base and J dropped 11 bases, with 8 bases sitting between them. The CDR3 has 12 amino acids. CDR1 is MGHRA and CDR2 is YSYEKL in the germline V gene. The CDR3 protein is CASSQGSDKLFF. CDR3 nucleotides: TGCGCCAGCAGCCAAGGGTCAGACAAACTGTTTTTT.

The chain joins TRBV11-2 to TRBJ2-5; unclear D gene. Germline CDR1 is SGHAT and CDR2 is FQNNGV. V shed 3 bases and J shed 5 bases, with 16 bases lying between them. This CDR3 is 15 amino acids long. This chain's CDR3 is CASSFIASLPETQYF. CDR3 coding DNA: TGTGCCAGCAGCTTTATCGCTAGTTTGCCCGAGACCCAGTACTTC.

The genes are TRBV25-1 and TRBJ1-1, with a tentative D call TRBD1 (5 bases). The CDR3 totals 12 residues. V was clipped by 3 bases and J by 9 bases, with 11 bases between them. The germline gives CDR1 MGHDK, CDR2 SYGVNS. CDR3 DNA: TGTGCCAGCAGTGATTACAGGACCAAAGCTTTCTTT. This codes for CASSDYRTKAFF.

J is TRBJ2-7 and V is TRBV29-1, with D possibly TRBD1 on 6 matching bases. CDR3 length: 14 residues. Germline V lookup: CDR1 SQVTM, CDR2 ANQGSEA. The ends were cut back, 5 bases at V and 1 base at J, with 15 bases in the middle. In DNA, the CDR3 is TGCAGCGTTCTTAACAGGGTTGGGTCCTACGAGCAGTACTTC. Its translation is CSVLNRVGSYEQYF.

V gene TRBV27 combines with J gene TRBJ2-7; D remains ambiguous. CDR1 and CDR2 (germline): MNHEY, SMNVEV (reference sequence). V lost 4 bases and J 5 bases, leaving 15 bases between the germline ends. This CDR3 comprises 14 residues. CDR3 residues: CASSYGSSVHEQYF. DNA for the CDR3: TGTGCCAGCAGTTACGGGTCATCAGTCCACGAGCAGTACTTC.

The chain carries TRBV4-1 and TRBJ1-5; D is unclear. Germline V CDR1 and CDR2: MGHRA, YSYEKL. The V end was cut by 1 base, the J end by 6 bases, with 7 bases between. The CDR3 totals 13 residues. The CDR3 protein is CASSQGAGQPQHF. The CDR3, as DNA: TGCGCCAGCAGCCAAGGGGCAGGTCAGCCCCAGCATTTT.